This T cell receptor (beta chain) was profiled in a study of radiotherapy plus CTLA-4 blockade in lung cancer. Profiling relied on immunoSEQ multiplex PCR, and the TCRdb table lists in-frame clones only, not all of them. The data hold 86,000 or so clones, with under 80% observed a single time. V dropped 7 bases and J dropped 4; count of bases not matched to a gene: 11. This CDR3 has 15 residues. The germline V gene has CDR1 MDHEN and CDR2 SYDVKM. The sequence was collected from a human donor with non-small cell lung cancer who had a partial response to radiotherapy plus ipilimumab. Some clones in this sample may be carry-over from other donors' samples. The source was peripheral blood, collected from a patient treated with radiotherapy plus ipilimumab. The chain employs TRBV28 and TRBJ2-5; 8 positions agree with TRBD2. CDR3: CASTRSGSLRETQYF. The DNA for the CDR3 is TGTGCCAGCACCCGGAGCGGGAGCCTCAGAGAGACCCAGTACTTC.